Following are 25 T cell receptor beta chains from one sample sequenced in a study of T-cell reconstitution after alpha-beta-depleted transplantation in children. Unique molecular identifiers were used in preparing the TCRbeta library. Using its own MiXCR run on the PCR reads, TCRdb lists one record per CDR3 protein. The profile covers around 450,000 distinct CDR3 sequences, with over 9.5% appearing a single time and about 2% taken by the ten largest. Sequencing used PBMCs, obtained before TCRalphabeta/CD19-depleted stem cell transplant. These receptors all come from a child under 10 years old with inherited bone marrow failure, due to receive a stem cell transplant.

V gene TRBV5-4 combines with J gene TRBJ1-1; the match to TRBD1 covers 7 bases. V lost 4 bases to trimming and J lost 0 bases; unmatched junction nucleotides: 3. The germline gives CDR1 SGHNT, CDR2 YYREEE (reference sequence). This CDR3 has 14 amino acids. CDR3 region: CASSQQGMNTEAFF. The CDR3 DNA follows: TGTGCCAGCAGCCAACAGGGGATGAACACTGAAGCTTTCTTT. Based on the CDR3 plus reference TRBV5-4 and TRBJ1-1, the full variable domain is ETGVTQSPTHLIKTRGQQVTLRCSSQSGHNTVSWYQQALGQGPQFIFQYYREEENGRGNFPPRFSGLQFPNYSSELNVNALELDDSALYLCASSQQGMNTEAFFGQGTRLTVV.

This chain joins TRBV28 and TRBJ2-7; 8 positions match TRBD2. Trimming cost V 1 base and J 7 bases; bases outside gene matches: 6. Germline V gene lookup returns CDR1 MDHEN and CDR2 SYDVKM. The length of the CDR3 is 14 residues. The CDR3 protein is CASSLFGRGGEQYF. As DNA, the CDR3 is TGTGCCAGCAGTTTATTCGGCCGGGGGGGGGAGCAGTACTTC.

This clonotype was counted many times. J is TRBJ1-1 and V is TRBV12-3 or TRBV12-4; no clear D. CDR3 size: 14 residues. V was pared by 5 bases and J by 3 bases, with 13 bases between. The CDR3, as DNA: TGTGCCAGCAGTCCGACGGGCCGAGACACTGAAGCTTTCTTT. Encoded protein: CASSPTGRDTEAFF.

This clonotype was seen only a few times. J is TRBJ2-1 and V is TRBV4-1, with 7 bases identical to TRBD1. This CDR3 has 18 amino acids. V shed 1 base and J 0 bases; nucleotides not matched to a gene: 9. CDR1 is MGHRA, CDR2 YSYEKL, per germline. The CDR3 protein is CASSQVAVQGPSYNEQFF. The CDR3 coding sequence is TGCGCCAGCAGCCAAGTGGCAGTACAGGGGCCCTCCTACAATGAGCAGTTCTTC.

The sample holds many counts of this clonotype. The chain combines TRBV5-1 with TRBJ2-3, with a tentative D call TRBD1 (8 bases). Trimming took 3 bases from V and 5 from J, leaving 22 bases between them. This CDR3 region has 17 residues. CDR1 is SGHRS, CDR2 YFSETQ, per germline. This chain's CDR3 is CASSSEGPDREGDTQYF. CDR3 in DNA: TGCGCCAGCAGCTCGGAAGGACCGGACAGGGAGGGAGATACGCAGTATTTT.

This clonotype was detected ten times or more. A read error may account for a junction end that differs from germline. The J gene is TRBJ2-2, the V gene TRBV7-7; TRBD1 matches 7 bases. The CDR3 totals 16 residues. Germline CDR1 is SSHAT and CDR2 is FNYEAQ (reference sequence). CDR3 DNA: TGTGCTAGCAGCAAGACAGGGCTTGTGGGCACCGGGGAGCTGTTTTTT. Translating it yields CASSKTGLVGTGELFF.

Many counts were recorded for this clonotype. V is TRBV10-3 and J is TRBJ2-1; maybe TRBD1 (5 bases). Germline V lookup: CDR1 ENHRY, CDR2 SYGVKD. V lost 0 bases to trimming and J lost 2 bases, with 8 bases between them. This CDR3 has 15 residues. The CDR3 reads CAISESQGPYNEQFF. CDR3 nucleotides: TGTGCCATCAGTGAGTCCCAGGGTCCCTACAATGAGCAGTTCTTC.

This clonotype was detected many times. The gene calls are TRBV15 and TRBJ2-5; D perhaps matches TRBD2 (6 bases). This CDR3 spans 16 amino acids. Germline V gene data show CDR1 as LNHNV and CDR2 as YYDKDF (reference sequence). Trimming took 3 bases from V and 0 from J, leaving 14 bases between them. The CDR3 region is CATSSRDSLYQETQYF. Written as DNA, the CDR3 is TGTGCCACCAGCAGCCGGGACTCCCTGTACCAAGAGACCCAGTACTTC.

Only a few counts were recorded for this clonotype. The chain employs TRBV5-1 and TRBJ2-3, with 9 bases matching TRBD2. The CDR3 has 18 amino acids. CDR1 is SGHRS, CDR2 YFSETQ, per germline. With 0 bases clipped from V and 0 bases from J, the junction kept 8 bases outside the gene matches. The CDR3 DNA reads TGCGCCAGCAGCTTGGCCCTCGCGGGAGGGCCAAGCACAGATACGCAGTATTTT. Translated: CASSLALAGGPSTDTQYF.

Worth noting for this clonotype: A much larger clone lies a single base off, so this may be a read error. Here the CDR3 omits its conserved ending phenylalanine or tryptophan, so a read error is the likely source. The V and J genes are TRBV20-1 and TRBJ1-5, with D uncertain. This CDR3 contains 15 residues. V lost 6 bases to trimming and J lost 4 bases, with 19 bases between them. Per germline, CDR1 DFQATT and CDR2 SNEGSKA (reference sequence). CDR3 bases: TGCAGTGCCGCAAAGTTTACAGCGAAGAATCAGCCCCAGCATTAT. Translating gives CSAAKFTAKNQPQHY.

The V and J genes are TRBV6-5 and TRBJ1-5; D gene unclear. V was shortened by 1 base and J by 7 bases, with 23 bases between the two germline ends. The CDR3 length is 18 residues. Germline V gene lookup returns CDR1 MNHEY and CDR2 SVGAGI. The CDR3 here is CASSYFDGDGRPRQPQHF. The CDR3 region has the DNA TGTGCCAGCAGTTACTTCGACGGCGACGGACGACCGCGGCAGCCCCAGCATTTT.

This clonotype was seen many times. The chain couples TRBV20-1 to TRBJ2-1, with 7 bases fitting TRBD2. This CDR3 has 14 amino acids. The trim removed 4 bases at V and 3 bases at J, leaving 6 bases unmatched. Looked up from germline, CDR1 is DFQATT and CDR2 is SNEGSKA (reference sequence). Written as DNA, the CDR3 is TGCAGTGCTACAACCGGGAGGCTCTACAATGAGCAGTTCTTC. It specifies CSATTGRLYNEQFF.

V and J are TRBV10-3 and TRBJ2-1; TRBD2 matches 10 bases. This CDR3 spans 19 amino acids. With V trimmed by 0 bases and J by 2 bases, 10 bases remained unmatched. Germline V gene sequence: CDR1 ENHRY, CDR2 SYGVKD. In DNA form, the CDR3 reads TGTGCCATCAGTGAGTCGATGGTAGCGGGAGGACGGACCTACAATGAGCAGTTCTTC. This encodes CAISESMVAGGRTYNEQFF.

This clonotype was seen more than once but under ten times. The chain joins TRBV7-2 to TRBJ2-3; TRBD2 matches at 8 bases. V dropped 5 bases and J dropped 5; count of bases not matched to a gene: 6. The CDR3 runs to 14 residues. Germline V gives CDR1 SGHTA, CDR2 FQGNSA. The CDR3 DNA reads as TGTGCCAGCAGCATCCGGGAGGGCGGAGATACGCAGTATTTT. This gives the protein CASSIREGGDTQYF.

This clonotype occurred many times. V gene TRBV10-2 combines with J gene TRBJ1-1; D unclear. CDR1 and CDR2 (germline): WSHSY, SAAADI. This CDR3 comprises 15 residues. V was shortened by 7 bases and J by 0 bases, with 15 bases between the two germline ends. The DNA of the CDR3 is TGCGCCAGCACGCCCCGGGGTTTGGTGAACACTGAAGCTTTCTTT. Protein product: CASTPRGLVNTEAFF.

In its sample, this clonotype was seen many times. The chain joins TRBV12-3 or TRBV12-4 to TRBJ2-3; 7 bases agree with TRBD2. CDR3 size: 15 residues. V gave up 3 bases and J gave up 4 bases; unmatched junction bases: 7. The CDR3 DNA follows: TGTGCCAGCAGTTTGTCGGGACTAAGGGCAGATACGCAGTATTTT. Its protein product is CASSLSGLRADTQYF.

This clonotype showed up many times. The V call is TRBV4-3, the J call TRBJ2-7, with 11 nucleotides matching TRBD2. Per the germline V gene, CDR1 is LGHNA and CDR2 is YSLEER. This CDR3 spans 15 amino acids. V trimming: 0 bases; J trimming: 3 bases; junction bases outside the gene matches: 1. The CDR3 spells CASSQDLAGGYEQYF. DNA of the CDR3: TGCGCCAGCAGCCAAGACCTAGCGGGAGGCTACGAGCAGTACTTC.

CDR3 protein: CASSTGLAGLDTQYF. The CDR3, as DNA: TGTGCCAGCAGCACGGGACTAGCGGGACTAGATACGCAGTATTTT. The chain combines TRBV7-2 with TRBJ2-3, with TRBD2 matching 13 bases. CDR3 length: 15 residues. V trimming: 5 bases; J trimming: 5 bases; junction bases outside the gene matches: 4. From germline, CDR1 is SGHTA and CDR2 FQGNSA.

With regard to this clonotype: A read error may be the cause here, since a much bigger clone is one base away. This chain connects TRBV5-4 to TRBJ2-5; TRBD1 aligns across 8 bases. Germline assignment: CDR1 SGHNT and CDR2 YYREEE (reference sequence). The CDR3 is 13 amino acids. V was clipped by 4 bases and J by 10 bases; unmatched bases: 9. The CDR3 is CASSPDREASQYF. As DNA, the CDR3 is TGTGCCAGCAGCCCGGACAGGGAGGCGAGCCAGTACTTC.

Ten or more counts support this clonotype. This sequence joins TRBV14 and TRBJ2-5; TRBD1 is a possible D gene (6 bases). Germline V gene sequence: CDR1 SGHDN, CDR2 FVKESK. V dropped 3 bases and J dropped 5 bases, with 16 bases sitting between them. CDR3 length: 15 amino acids. CDR3 nucleotide sequence: TGTGCCAGCAGCCAGCCGGGACAATTGGGGGAGACCCAGTACTTC. This encodes CASSQPGQLGETQYF. Complete variable domain (other parts from reference TRBV14 and TRBJ2-5): EAGVTQFPSHSVIEKGQTVTLRCDPISGHDNLYWYRRVMGKEIKFLLHFVKESKQDESGMPNNRFLAERTGGTYSTLKVQPAELEDSGVYFCASSQPGQLGETQYFGPGTRLLVL.

This clonotype was found many times. The chain employs TRBV29-1 and TRBJ1-1; D unclear. CDR1 SQVTM and CDR2 ANQGSEA come from the germline V gene. This CDR3 comprises 12 residues. With 4 bases removed from V and 1 base from J, the gap between germline ends came to 7 bases. The CDR3 sequence is CSVVPRNTEAFF. The CDR3, as DNA: TGCAGCGTTGTGCCCCGGAACACTGAAGCTTTCTTT.

In its sample, this clonotype was seen many times. This chain links TRBV4-3 with TRBJ2-1; tentatively, D is TRBD1 or TRBD2 (5 bases each). The V gene lost 4 bases and the J gene lost 8 bases, with 15 bases spanning the gap. This CDR3 contains 14 residues. Germline values: CDR1 LGHNA, CDR2 YSLEER. CDR3 nucleotides: TGCGCCAGCAGCCTCCGGGGCACGGCCCATGAGCAGTTCTTC. Protein sequence: CASSLRGTAHEQFF.

There are many counts of this clonotype. V usage is TRBV4-3 and J usage is TRBJ2-1; D is undetermined. Trimming left V 0 bases short and J 1 base short, with 13 bases between. CDR3 length: 17 amino acids. Germline CDR1 reads LGHNA; CDR2 reads YSLEER. The CDR3 here is CASSQDELAPSYNEQFF. CDR3 in DNA: TGCGCCAGCAGCCAAGATGAGTTGGCTCCGTCCTACAATGAGCAGTTCTTC.

In this sample, this clonotype turned up many times. The J gene is TRBJ2-5, the V gene TRBV20-1; D is undetermined. Germline CDR1 reads DFQATT; CDR2 reads SNEGSKA (reference sequence). CDR3 length: 10 amino acids. The V end lost 0 bases, the J end lost 9 bases, and 5 bases lay between the germline ends. DNA of the CDR3: TGCAGTGCTAGAGATGATGCCCAGTACTTC. This codes for CSARDDAQYF.

This clonotype was counted at least ten times. This chain links TRBV20-1 with TRBJ1-5; TRBD1 might be the D (6 bases). Germline V gene data show CDR1 as DFQATT and CDR2 as SNEGSKA (reference sequence). There are 14 residues in the CDR3. The germline V and J ends were trimmed by 5 bases and 6 bases, with 17 bases remaining between them. CDR3 coding DNA: TGCAGTGCTGGGGAACAGGGACCGAGTCAGCCCCAGCATTTT. Translation gives CSAGEQGPSQPQHF.